These 17 T cell receptor beta chains originate from one sample sequenced in a study of blood T cell repertoires in COVID-19. Assay used: immunoSEQ multiplex PCR; TCRdb lists only in-frame clones, some missing. The sample carries over 130,000 clones, 70% to 80% recorded once. The sequencing input was peripheral blood. Receptors were obtained from a woman between 50 and 59 years old with active or convalescent COVID-19.

V gene TRBV4-3 combines with J gene TRBJ1-2; 8 bases line up with TRBD1. V shed 0 bases and J 8 bases; nucleotides not matched to a gene: 8. Per the germline V gene, CDR1 is LGHNA and CDR2 is YSLEER. This CDR3 spans 15 amino acids. CDR3 sequence (DNA): TGCGCCAGCAGCCAAGATGCTGGACAGGGCTCCGGCTACACCTTC. It codes for CASSQDAGQGSGYTF.

This chain connects TRBV27 to TRBJ2-2, with 10 bases matching TRBD2. Germline CDR1 is MNHEY and CDR2 is SMNVEV (reference sequence). The CDR3 loop spans 18 amino acids. The V and J ends lost 2 bases and 8 bases, in that order; junction bases with no gene match: 14. CDR3 residues: CASSLLVLAGSTVGELFF. Here the CDR3 DNA reads TGTGCCAGCAGTTTACTCGTACTAGCGGGATCTACCGTTGGGGAGCTGTTTTTT.

The rearrangement uses TRBV7-6 and TRBJ2-3; D perhaps matches TRBD1 (6 bases). Germline-derived CDR1 and CDR2 are SGHVS and FNYEAQ. CDR3 length equals 14 residues. V lost 4 bases and J lost 6, with 14 bases in between. Here the CDR3 reads CASSSGQPGDTQYF. CDR3 DNA: TGTGCCAGCAGCTCTGGACAGCCCGGGGATACGCAGTATTTT.

V gene TRBV20-1 combines with J gene TRBJ2-1; 8 nucleotides align to TRBD1. This CDR3 has 13 amino acids. Germline V gene data show CDR1 as DFQATT and CDR2 as SNEGSKA (reference sequence). J was trimmed by 5 bases and V by 5 bases; bases with no gene match: 5. CDR3 DNA sequence: TGCAGTGCTTGTGACAGGGGAAACAATGAGCAGTTCTTC. It specifies CSACDRGNNEQFF.

This clone appeared a few times. The CDR3 bases are TGCGCCAGCAGCCAAGTTAAGGGGGCACAAACCGGGGAGCTGTTTTTT. It codes for CASSQVKGAQTGELFF. This sequence joins TRBV4-3 and TRBJ2-2, with 7 bases identical to TRBD1. Germline V gene lookup returns CDR1 LGHNA and CDR2 YSLEER. V lost 1 base and J lost 5; bases outside the gene matches: 7. This CDR3 has 16 amino acids.

A note on this clone: One end of the junction fails to match germline, which may point to a read error. The chain is built from TRBV2 and TRBJ2-1; tentatively, D is TRBD2 (6 bases). Germline assignment: CDR1 SNHLY and CDR2 FYNNEI. This CDR3 is 12 amino acids long. Written as DNA, the CDR3 is TGTGCCACCAGTAGCGGCTACAATGAGCAGTTCTTC. This sequence encodes CATSSGYNEQFF. The full variable domain, its missing parts supplied by reference TRBV2 and TRBJ2-1, is EPEVTQTPSHQVTQMGQEVILRCVPISNHLYFYWYRQILGQKVEFLVSFYNNEISEKSEIFDDQFSVERPDGSNFTLKIRSTKLEDSAMYFCATSSGYNEQFFGPGTRLTVL.

This clone was recorded once. V is TRBV5-1 and J is TRBJ2-7, with D possibly matching TRBD2 (6 bases). With 3 bases removed from V and 2 bases from J, the gap between germline ends came to 9 bases. Germline values: CDR1 SGHRS, CDR2 YFSETQ. The CDR3 is made up of 13 amino acids. This CDR3 is CASSSPGAYEQYF. The CDR3 DNA follows: TGCGCCAGCAGCTCGCCGGGAGCCTACGAGCAGTACTTC. The full variable domain, its missing parts supplied by reference TRBV5-1 and TRBJ2-7, is KAGVTQTPRYLIKTRGQQVTLSCSPISGHRSVSWYQQTPGQGLQFLFEYFSETQRNKGNFPGRFSGRQFSNSRSEMNVSTLELGDSALYLCASSSPGAYEQYFGPGTRLTVT.

This chain connects TRBV12-3 or TRBV12-4 to TRBJ1-6; no firm D call. Between the trimmed V and J ends, which lost 6 bases and 5 bases, there was a span of 5 bases. This CDR3 region has 12 residues. The CDR3 nucleotides read TGTGCCAGCAGCCATGATAATTCACCCCTCCACTTT. Translating gives CASSHDNSPLHF.

Notes on this clone: Distinct nucleotide sequences in the sample also encode this CDR3. The rearrangement joins TRBV28 to TRBJ1-5; D possibly corresponds to TRBD1 (6 bases). With 2 bases removed from V and 7 bases from J, the gap between germline ends came to 15 bases. This CDR3 spans 15 amino acids. Looked up from germline, CDR1 is MDHEN and CDR2 is SYDVKM. The CDR3 spells CASSLGGAVGQPQHF. The DNA for the CDR3 is TGTGCCAGCAGTTTAGGGGGGGCGGTGGGGCAGCCCCAGCATTTT.

This chain connects TRBV6-2 or TRBV6-3 to TRBJ1-2; 7 bases are shared with TRBD1. The CDR3 extends over 16 amino acids. The J segment lost 8 bases and the V segment lost 1 base, leaving 13 bases of the junction unmatched. Germline V gives CDR1 MNHEY, CDR2 SVGEGT. The CDR3 protein is CASSYWVATGIEGYTF. Written as DNA, the CDR3 is TGTGCCAGCAGTTACTGGGTCGCGACAGGGATCGAGGGCTACACCTTC.

The genes are TRBV5-1 and TRBJ2-1, with 9 bases that match TRBD2. CDR1 SGHRS and CDR2 YFSETQ come from the germline V gene. Trimming cost V 4 bases and J 8 bases; bases outside gene matches: 7. This CDR3 spans 14 amino acids. CDR3 nucleotide sequence: TGCGCCAGCAGCCCAGGACTAGCGACCGATGAGCAGTTCTTC. It is translated as CASSPGLATDEQFF.

This clone was recorded a few times. The rearrangement links TRBV27 to TRBJ1-5, with TRBD1 as a possible D gene (6 bases). CDR1 and CDR2 from the germline V gene are MNHEY and SMNVEV (reference sequence). There are 13 residues in the CDR3. Trimming cost V 6 bases and J 3 bases, with 9 bases left between them. The DNA of the CDR3 is TGTGCCAGCAGGACAGGATTCAATCAGCCCCAGCATTTT. Protein: CASRTGFNQPQHF.

CDR3 DNA sequence: TGTGCCAGCACCGGGACACATAATTCACCCCTCCACTTT. Amino acid sequence: CASTGTHNSPLHF. The chain is built from TRBV9 and TRBJ1-6; D perhaps matches TRBD1 (6 bases). Germline values: CDR1 SGDLS, CDR2 YYNGEE. CDR3 length: 13 residues. Between the trimmed V and J ends, which lost 6 bases and 5 bases, there was a span of 9 bases.

This chain joins TRBV25-1 and TRBJ2-3; unclear D gene. CDR3 length equals 13 residues. CDR1 and CDR2 (germline): MGHDK, SYGVNS. The ends were cut back, 3 bases at V and 6 bases at J, with 10 bases in the middle. The CDR3 region is CASSESPRDTQYF. CDR3 sequence (DNA): TGTGCCAGCAGTGAGTCCCCCCGGGATACGCAGTATTTT.

Here the CDR3 reads CASSYADSHNEQFF. The CDR3 region has the DNA TGTGCCAGCAGTTACGCGGACAGCCATAATGAGCAGTTCTTC. The chain joins TRBV6-6 to TRBJ2-1; possibly TRBD1 for D (6 bases). V shed 2 bases and J shed 7 bases, with 12 bases lying between them. Germline V gene sequence: CDR1 MNHNY, CDR2 SVGAGI (reference sequence). The CDR3 is 14 amino acids.

The chain uses TRBV29-1 and TRBJ2-7; 10 bases match TRBD1. After removal of 1 base from V and 2 bases from J, the junction contained 5 bases not matched to a gene. The CDR3 is made up of 15 amino acids. From germline, CDR1 is SQVTM and CDR2 ANQGSEA. The CDR3 DNA sequence: TGCAGCGTTGAAGGAGGGACAGGGGTGACCTACGAGCAGTACTTC. Protein product: CSVEGGTGVTYEQYF.

The V gene is TRBV7-2, the J gene TRBJ2-7, with a weak D call TRBD2 (6 bases). V lost 0 bases, J lost 7 bases, and 13 bases lay in between. CDR1 SGHTA and CDR2 FQGNSA come from the germline V gene. The CDR3 sequence is 14 residues long. CDR3 in DNA: TGTGCCAGCAGCTTAGCGTTCCAAGGGAGGGAGCAGTACTTC. The encoded protein is CASSLAFQGREQYF.